Below, one T cell receptor (beta chain) is given with its context. The antigen is unknown. These data originate in a study of cytomegalovirus exposure and HLA in healthy donors. Whole-study findings and limits: Later findings reportedly placed an Asian-associated ancestry cluster below the approximately 670-donor mean for N-insertions.

The PCR ran on 60 Vbeta and 13 Jbeta primers. Sequenced by immunoSEQ multiplex PCR; TCRdb stores in-frame clones only, minus some. The sample contains about 62,000 clones, about 77% of which appear only once. CDR1 and CDR2 from the germline V gene are SGHTA and FQGNSA. There are 13 residues in the CDR3. With 1 base removed from V and 2 bases from J, the gap between germline ends came to 6 bases. The source is a man aged 35 to 55 in good health and CMV-seronegative. The chain joins TRBV7-2 to TRBJ2-7, with D unresolved. Sequenced material: PBMCs. The CDR3 sequence: CASSLGSAYEQYF. The CDR3 DNA reads TGTGCCAGCAGCTTAGGCAGCGCCTACGAGCAGTACTTC.